This is a list of T cell receptor beta chains from one sample in a study of response to subunit inactivated influenza vaccine. TCRdb fed the RT-PCR reads into MiXCR, producing one record per CDR3 protein. The data hold hundreds of thousands of distinct CDR3 sequences, with 13% to 15% observed a single time. The sample consisted of PBMCs from blood, taken around two weeks before vaccination. The receptors derive from a man in his fifties or sixties who received an inactivated influenza vaccine. Both conserved end residues are part of each CDR3. D genes are given only for firm matches. The size of a clone is reported for some rows only, either as once, few or many, or as a class for expanded clones.

.,TRBV12-3/TRBV12-4,few,TRBJ1-4,CASSLSVFPNEKLFF,TGTGCCAGCAGTTTATCTGTCTTCCCGAATGAAAAACTGTTTTTT
.,TRBV29-1,.,TRBJ1-1,CSVDGVVNTEAFF,TGCAGCGTTGACGGGGTGGTGAACACTGAAGCTTTCTTT
.,TRBV7-2,many,TRBJ1-1,CASSLARGGMNTEAFF,TGTGCCAGCAGCTTAGCGAGGGGGGGAATGAACACTGAAGCTTTCTTT
.,TRBV29-1,.,TRBJ2-5,CSVGLVETQYF,TGCAGCGTTGGACTGGTAGAGACCCAGTACTTC
.,TRBV20-1,.,TRBJ2-7,CSARDGRTPSSYEQYF,TGCAGTGCTAGAGATGGGCGGACCCCCAGCTCCTACGAGCAGTACTTC
.,TRBV20-1,few,TRBJ2-1,CSAAYRERYNEQFF,TGCAGTGCTGCTTACAGGGAGAGGTACAATGAGCAGTTCTTC
.,TRBV10-3,few,TRBJ2-7,CAIRDSSYEQYF,TGTGCCATCAGGGACAGCTCCTACGAGCAGTACTTC
.,TRBV7-7,.,TRBJ2-5,CASSLSPAGAGSQETQYF,TGTGCTAGCAGCTTATCCCCCGCGGGGGCCGGAAGCCAAGAGACCCAGTACTTC
.,TRBV20-1,.,TRBJ2-3,CSGRITDTQYF,TGCAGTGGACGGATCACAGATACGCAGTATTTT
.,TRBV29-1,few,TRBJ2-2,CSVRQGGGGELFF,TGCAGCGTTAGGCAGGGCGGTGGCGGGGAGCTGTTTTTT
.,TRBV14,few,TRBJ2-7,CASSQDGPYLNEQYF,TGTGCCAGCAGCCAAGATGGTCCGTACCTCAACGAGCAGTACTTC
.,TRBV11-1,.,TRBJ2-5,CASSWIIKSPTGIETQYF,TGTGCCAGCAGCTGGATTATCAAAAGTCCTACGGGGATTGAGACCCAGTACTTC
.,TRBV6-4,.,TRBJ1-5,CASSGERDQPQHF,TGTGCCAGCAGTGGCGAGAGGGACCAGCCCCAGCATTTT
TRBD1,TRBV12-3/TRBV12-4,.,TRBJ2-5,CASSRTGGKETQYF,TGTGCCAGCAGTCGGACAGGGGGGAAGGAGACCCAGTACTTC
TRBD2,TRBV20-1,few,TRBJ2-7,CSARDVLAGAHEQYF,TGCAGTGCTAGAGATGTCCTAGCGGGAGCCCACGAGCAGTACTTC
.,TRBV5-1,.,TRBJ2-3,CASSLEPGRTDTQYF,TGCGCCAGCAGCTTGGAGCCAGGGCGGACAGATACGCAGTATTTT
.,TRBV7-9,.,TRBJ1-4,CASSLTGHEKLFF,TGTGCCAGCAGCTTGACAGGTCATGAAAAACTGTTTTTT
TRBD2,TRBV5-1,few,TRBJ2-7,CASSLIGRADEQYF,TGCGCCAGCAGCTTGATCGGGAGGGCCGACGAGCAGTACTTC
TRBD2,TRBV4-2,few,TRBJ2-7,CASSQGRGLADEQYF,TGTGCCAGCAGCCAAGGGAGAGGACTAGCGGACGAGCAGTACTTC
.,TRBV5-1,few,TRBJ2-1,CASSLEGIYNEQFF,TGCGCCAGCAGCTTGGAGGGAATCTACAATGAGCAGTTCTTC
.,TRBV29-1,few,TRBJ2-3,CSVENPRGTKRLDTQYF,TGCAGCGTTGAAAATCCCCGTGGCACAAAGAGACTAGATACGCAGTATTTT
TRBD2,TRBV7-3,.,TRBJ2-5,CASSTWTSGRAGGQETQYF,TGTGCCAGCAGCACCTGGACTAGCGGGAGGGCGGGGGGCCAAGAGACCCAGTACTTC
TRBD2,TRBV20-1,few,TRBJ2-1,CSASPAGGYNEQFF,TGCAGTGCTAGCCCAGCGGGAGGCTACAATGAGCAGTTCTTC
.,TRBV12-3/TRBV12-4,.,TRBJ2-2,CATRQEYTGELFF,TGTGCCACCAGACAGGAGTACACCGGGGAGCTGTTTTTT
.,TRBV29-1,.,TRBJ2-7,CSVAFVQGRGAEEQYF,TGCAGCGTCGCGTTTGTACAGGGCAGGGGGGCAGAGGAGCAGTACTTC
.,TRBV25-1,many,TRBJ2-2,CAIGTGELFF,TGTGCCATCGGAACCGGGGAGCTGTTTTTT
.,TRBV6-1,.,TRBJ2-2,CASQYRAANTGELFF,TGTGCCAGCCAATACAGGGCGGCCAACACCGGGGAGCTGTTTTTT
TRBD1,TRBV12-3/TRBV12-4,few,TRBJ1-2,CASSSPGTGAYGYTF,TGTGCCAGCAGTTCACCCGGGACAGGAGCCTATGGCTACACCTTC
TRBD2,TRBV20-1,few,TRBJ2-5,CSARTAGGQETQYF,TGCAGTGCTAGGACAGCGGGAGGGCAAGAGACCCAGTACTTC
.,TRBV7-9,.,TRBJ1-2,CASRSHKRTGVAF,TGTGCCAGCAGGAGTCACAAACGTACAGGCGTTGCCTTC
TRBD2,TRBV3-1,.,TRBJ2-1,CASSQAWTSGRVNEQFF,TGTGCCAGCAGCCAAGCTTGGACTAGCGGGAGGGTTAATGAGCAGTTCTTC
.,TRBV6-2/TRBV6-3,.,TRBJ2-7,CASSYSHYNGLRAQYF,TGTGCCAGCAGTTACAGCCACTACAATGGCCTACGAGCGCAGTACTTC
.,TRBV12-3/TRBV12-4,.,TRBJ1-5,CASSAGTSENQPQHF,TGTGCCAGCAGCGCCGGGACTTCCGAGAATCAGCCCCAGCATTTT
.,TRBV3-1,few,TRBJ2-7,CASREQGRPYEQYF,TGTGCCAGCAGAGAACAGGGTCGACCTTACGAGCAGTACTTC
.,TRBV10-3,.,TRBJ1-5,CAISPRGQQPQHF,TGTGCCATCAGCCCCCGAGGGCAACAGCCCCAGCATTTT
.,TRBV7-3,.,TRBJ2-7,CASSLIGGGEQYF,TGTGCCAGCAGCTTAATTGGGGGAGGCGAGCAGTACTTC
TRBD1,TRBV12-3/TRBV12-4,.,TRBJ2-1,CASSFLTGTGNKFF,TGTGCCAGCAGTTTTCTCACCGGGACAGGGAACAAGTTCTTC
.,TRBV29-1,few,TRBJ2-1,CSVGETGWYEQFF,TGCAGCGTTGGGGAAACAGGGTGGTATGAGCAGTTCTTC
TRBD2,TRBV28,.,TRBJ2-7,CASSLVLAGELYEQYF,TGTGCCAGCAGTTTAGTTCTAGCGGGGGAACTCTACGAGCAGTACTTC
TRBD1,TRBV29-1,few,TRBJ2-7,CSVLGGTGYTNYEQYF,TGCAGCGTCCTCGGCGGGACAGGCTACACCAACTACGAGCAGTACTTC
.,TRBV18,many,TRBJ2-3,CASSPFSGGASDTQYF,TGTGCCAGCTCACCATTTTCGGGGGGCGCTTCAGATACGCAGTATTTT
.,TRBV6-2/TRBV6-3,few,TRBJ2-5,CASRNPGRAETQYF,TGTGCCAGCAGGAATCCGGGACGGGCGGAGACCCAGTACTTC
.,TRBV18,.,TRBJ1-2,CASSPPERGSAGYTF,TGTGCCAGCTCACCACCGGAAAGGGGCTCCGCTGGCTACACCTTC
.,TRBV21-1,few,TRBJ2-5,CASSGTGGTKETQYF,TGTGCCAGCAGCGGGACAGGAGGCACTAAAGAGACCCAGTACTTC
.,TRBV12-3/TRBV12-4,few,TRBJ2-2,CASLAPRNTGELFF,TGTGCCAGCCTCGCCCCGCGGAACACCGGGGAGCTGTTTTTT
TRBD2,TRBV3-1,few,TRBJ2-3,CASSQRAGVKDTQYF,TGTGCCAGCAGCCAAAGAGCGGGGGTTAAAGATACGCAGTATTTT
TRBD2,TRBV10-3,.,TRBJ2-1,CAISPRLADKYNEQFF,TGTGCCATCAGTCCGCGGCTAGCGGACAAATACAATGAGCAGTTCTTC
.,TRBV10-3,.,TRBJ1-5,CAISDSREQPQHF,TGTGCCATCAGTGATTCACGTGAGCAGCCCCAGCATTTT
TRBD1,TRBV5-6,many,TRBJ1-5,CASSRTGVNQPQHF,TGTGCCAGCAGCCGGACAGGAGTCAATCAGCCCCAGCATTTT
TRBD1,TRBV7-9,few,TRBJ2-5,CASSLYAGGVETQYF,TGTGCCAGCAGCTTATATGCAGGGGGCGTGGAGACCCAGTACTTC
.,TRBV20-1,.,TRBJ1-1,CSARVIGAAEAFF,TGCAGTGCTAGAGTCATAGGGGCGGCTGAAGCTTTCTTT